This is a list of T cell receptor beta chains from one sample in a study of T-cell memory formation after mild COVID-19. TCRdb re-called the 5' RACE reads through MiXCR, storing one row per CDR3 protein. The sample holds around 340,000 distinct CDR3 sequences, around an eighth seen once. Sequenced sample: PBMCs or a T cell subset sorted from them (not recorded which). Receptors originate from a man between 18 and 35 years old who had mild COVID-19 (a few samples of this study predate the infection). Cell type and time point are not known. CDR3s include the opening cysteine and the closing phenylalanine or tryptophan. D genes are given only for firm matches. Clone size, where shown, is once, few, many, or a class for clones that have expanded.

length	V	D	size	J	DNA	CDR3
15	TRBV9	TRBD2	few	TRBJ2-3	TGTGCCAGCAGCCCTCGAGCGGGGGCCACAGATACGCAGTATTTT	CASSPRAGATDTQYF
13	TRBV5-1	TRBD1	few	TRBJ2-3	TGCGCCACCGGGGACAGGCTCACAGATACGCAGTATTTT	CATGDRLTDTQYF
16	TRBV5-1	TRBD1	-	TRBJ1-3	TGCGCCAGCAGCACAACCGGGACAGGGGTCGGAAACACCATATATTTT	CASSTTGTGVGNTIYF
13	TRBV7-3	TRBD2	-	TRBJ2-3	TGTGCCTCATCTAGCGGGGGTGGAGATACGCAGTATTTT	CASSSGGGDTQYF
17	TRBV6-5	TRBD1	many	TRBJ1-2	TGTGCCAGCAGTCCAATTACAGGGGCCAGGGTCCAATATGGCTACACCTTC	CASSPITGARVQYGYTF
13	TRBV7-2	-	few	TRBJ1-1	TGTGCCAGCAGCCCAACGGGGGGGGCCCCAGCTTTCTTT	CASSPTGGAPAFF
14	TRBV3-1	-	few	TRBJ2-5	TGTGCCAGCAGCCAAGAGAACAGCCAAGAGACCCAGTACTTC	CASSQENSQETQYF
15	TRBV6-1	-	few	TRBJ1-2	TGTGCCAGCAGTGACCCCCCGATCCCGAAGGACGGCTACACCTTC	CASSDPPIPKDGYTF
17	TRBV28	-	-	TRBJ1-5	TGTGCCAGCACTACTCCCGCCGGTTACTTTAGCAATCAGCCCCAGCATTTT	CASTTPAGYFSNQPQHF
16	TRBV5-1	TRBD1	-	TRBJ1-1	TGCGCCAGCAGCTATCGACAGGGAGGCGGCAACACTGAAGCTTTCTTT	CASSYRQGGGNTEAFF
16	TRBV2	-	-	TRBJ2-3	TGTGCCAGCAACGACCTTCCGGGGAGCCTCACAGATACGCAGTATTTT	CASNDLPGSLTDTQYF
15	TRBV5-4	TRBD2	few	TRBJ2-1	TGTGCCAGCAGATTAGCGGGGGGCGCCCTGAATGAGCAGTTCTTC	CASRLAGGALNEQFF
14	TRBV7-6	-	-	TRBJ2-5	TGTGCCAGCACCCCGTGGGCAGGGCAAGAGACCCAGTACTTC	CASTPWAGQETQYF
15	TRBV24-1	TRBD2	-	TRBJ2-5	TGTGCCACCAGTGATCCGGGGGGGCAGCAAGAGACCCAGTACTTC	CATSDPGGQQETQYF
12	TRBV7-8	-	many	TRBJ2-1	TGTGCCAGCAGCTTAGCGTGGGGAGAGCAGTTCTTC	CASSLAWGEQFF
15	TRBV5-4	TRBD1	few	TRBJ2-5	TGTGCCAGCAGCCAAGGACAGGGGGTAGGAGAGACCCAGTACTTC	CASSQGQGVGETQYF
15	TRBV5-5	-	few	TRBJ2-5	TGTGCCAGCAGCTTTCTCAGGGGCCCCCGTGAGACCCAGTACTTC	CASSFLRGPRETQYF
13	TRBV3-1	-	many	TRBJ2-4	TGTGCCAGCAGCCAACTCAGTGGGGCTTCTTGGTACTTC	CASSQLSGASWYF
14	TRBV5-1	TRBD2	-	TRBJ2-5	TGCGCCAGCAATCTCAGCGGGGCCCAAGAGACCCAGTACTTC	CASNLSGAQETQYF
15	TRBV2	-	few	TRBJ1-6	TGTGCCAGCAGGCGAACCACGTCGTGGGGTTCACCCCTCCACTTT	CASRRTTSWGSPLHF
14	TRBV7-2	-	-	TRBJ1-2	TGTGCCAGCAGCTTATATCAGGGACCCTTAGGCTACACCTTC	CASSLYQGPLGYTF
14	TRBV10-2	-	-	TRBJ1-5	TGCGCCAGCAGTGAGTCAGGGGGCAATCAGCCCCAGCATTTT	CASSESGGNQPQHF
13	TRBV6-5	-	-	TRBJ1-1	TGTGCCAGCAGTTACTCGCAGGGGACACGGACTTTCTTT	CASSYSQGTRTFF
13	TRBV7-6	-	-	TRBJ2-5	TGTGCCAGCAGCTTATTAAACCAAGAGACCCAGTACTTC	CASSLLNQETQYF
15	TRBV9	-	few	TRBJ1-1	TGTGCCAGCAGCTCCCTGACTACTATGAACACTGAAGCTTTCTTT	CASSSLTTMNTEAFF
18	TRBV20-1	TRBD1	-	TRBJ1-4	TGCAGTGCTAGAGATGTAGGGACAGCCGTTAGGGCTAATGAAAAACTGTTTTTT	CSARDVGTAVRANEKLFF
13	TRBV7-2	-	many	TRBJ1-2	TGTGCCAGCAGCTTAGAGAATATGCTCGGCTACACCTTC	CASSLENMLGYTF
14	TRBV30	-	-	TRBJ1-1	TGTGCCTGGAGTGTATGGGATCCGAACACTGAAGCTTTCTTT	CAWSVWDPNTEAFF
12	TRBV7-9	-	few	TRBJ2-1	TGTGCCAGCAGCTATATTGGATACGAGCAGTTCTTC	CASSYIGYEQFF
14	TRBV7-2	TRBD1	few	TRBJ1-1	TGTGCCAGCCGCGACAGGGGTATGAACACTGAAGCTTTCTTT	CASRDRGMNTEAFF
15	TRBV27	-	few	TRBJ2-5	TGTGCCAGCAGTTTATATTCGGGGGAAGAAGAGACCCAGTACTTC	CASSLYSGEEETQYF
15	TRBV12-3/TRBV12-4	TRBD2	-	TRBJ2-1	TGTGCCAGCAGGCTAGCGGGGGTTACCCCCAATGAGCAGTTCTTC	CASRLAGVTPNEQFF
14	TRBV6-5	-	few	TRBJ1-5	TGTGCCAGCAGCCTCCGGGCGCCCAATCAGCCCCAGCATTTT	CASSLRAPNQPQHF
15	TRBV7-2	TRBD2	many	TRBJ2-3	TGTGCCAGCAGCCAAGCGGGAAGCGGGGGGGATACGCAGTATTTT	CASSQAGSGGDTQYF
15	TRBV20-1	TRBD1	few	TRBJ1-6	TGCAGTGCTAGTGTATGGACAGGGATAGGGTCACCCCTCCACTTT	CSASVWTGIGSPLHF
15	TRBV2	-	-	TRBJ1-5	TGTGCCAGCCGTCTCGGGGAGAGCACCAATCAGCCCCAGCATTTT	CASRLGESTNQPQHF
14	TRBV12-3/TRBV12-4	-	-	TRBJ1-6	TGTGCCAGCAGCCACGATCGGTTTAATTCACCCCTCCACTTT	CASSHDRFNSPLHF
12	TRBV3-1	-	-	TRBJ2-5	TGTGCCAGCAGCCAAGCCCAAGAGACCCAGTACTTC	CASSQAQETQYF
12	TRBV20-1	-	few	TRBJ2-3	TGCAGTGCAAGACCAGCCGGGGGTACGCAGTATTTT	CSARPAGGTQYF
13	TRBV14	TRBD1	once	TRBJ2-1	TGTGCCAGCAGCCAACGGGACAGGAATGAGCAGTTCTTC	CASSQRDRNEQFF
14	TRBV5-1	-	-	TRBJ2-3	TGCGCCAGCAGCTGGGGAGCAGGGGTGGATACGCAGTATTTT	CASSWGAGVDTQYF
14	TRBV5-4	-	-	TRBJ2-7	TGTGCCAGCAGCTTGCGACGGGGCCCTGTAAGGCAGTACTTC	CASSLRRGPVRQYF
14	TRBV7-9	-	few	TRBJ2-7	TGTGCCAGCAGCCTACCCGGGATTTACTACGAGCAGTACTTC	CASSLPGIYYEQYF
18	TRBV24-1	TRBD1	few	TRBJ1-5	TGTGCCACCTTACCAGGCTTTAGTCCGGGACAGGAGGATCAGCCCCAGCATTTT	CATLPGFSPGQEDQPQHF
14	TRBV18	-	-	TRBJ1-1	TGTGCCAGCTCACCCGTGAGTTCGAACACTGAAGCTTTCTTT	CASSPVSSNTEAFF
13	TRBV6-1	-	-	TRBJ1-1	TGTGCCAGCAGTGAATGGCAGAACACTGAAGCTTTCTTT	CASSEWQNTEAFF
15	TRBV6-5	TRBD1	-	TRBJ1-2	TGTGCCAGCAGTTACTCGACAGGGGCGGACGATGGCTACACCTTC	CASSYSTGADDGYTF
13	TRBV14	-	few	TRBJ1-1	TGTGCCAGCAGCCAATCCTCTAATGCTGAAGCTTTCTTT	CASSQSSNAEAFF
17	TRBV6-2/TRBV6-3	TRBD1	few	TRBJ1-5	TGTGCCAGCAGCCAGAAAATGGGACAGGGCCAGGGTCAGCCCCAGCATTTT	CASSQKMGQGQGQPQHF
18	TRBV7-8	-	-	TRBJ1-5	TGTGCCAGCAGCTTACTCGGCAGGGACGCCTATAGCAATCAGCCCCAGCATTTT	CASSLLGRDAYSNQPQHF
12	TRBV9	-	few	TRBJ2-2	TGTGCCAGCAGCCCTTGGGACGGGGAGCTGTTTTTT	CASSPWDGELFF
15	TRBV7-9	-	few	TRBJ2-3	TGTGCCAGCCCCCTAGCCGGCAGGGCCACAGATACGCAGTATTTT	CASPLAGRATDTQYF
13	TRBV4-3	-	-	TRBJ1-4	TGCGCCAGCAGCCAAGAGGGGCACGAAAAACTGTTTTTT	CASSQEGHEKLFF
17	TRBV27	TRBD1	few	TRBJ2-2	TGTGCCAGCAGTTTGACAGGGTTGCCCTCAAAGCCCGGGGAGCTGTTTTTT	CASSLTGLPSKPGELFF
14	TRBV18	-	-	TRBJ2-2	TGTGCCAGCTCGAACAGAGGGTTCACCGGGGAGCTGTTTTTT	CASSNRGFTGELFF
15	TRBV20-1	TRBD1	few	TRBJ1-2	TGCAGTGCCGCACCCCGGGACAGGAGAATCTATGGCTACACCTTC	CSAAPRDRRIYGYTF
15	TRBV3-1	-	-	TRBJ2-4	TGTGCCAGCAGCCAAGATGGGTCAGCGAAAAACATTCAGTACTTC	CASSQDGSAKNIQYF
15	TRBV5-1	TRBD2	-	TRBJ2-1	TGCGCCAGCAACCTCGGACTAGCGGGGGGCAATGAGCAGTTCTTC	CASNLGLAGGNEQFF
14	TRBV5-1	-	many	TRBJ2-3	TGCGCCAGCAGCTTGAGGCAGGGAGCAGATACGCAGTATTTT	CASSLRQGADTQYF
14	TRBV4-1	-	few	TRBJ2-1	TGCGCCAGCAGCCAAATGTGGGAAGGGCTTGAGCAGTTCTTC	CASSQMWEGLEQFF